The 9 T cell receptor beta chains presented below share a single source sample, sequenced in a study of blood T cell repertoires in COVID-19. Assay used: immunoSEQ multiplex PCR; TCRdb lists only in-frame clones, some missing. Among some 670,000 clones listed, about 87% were seen once. Sequencing input: peripheral blood. Receptor source: a woman aged 18-30 years with acute or convalescent COVID-19.

The V gene is TRBV7-3, the J gene TRBJ2-1; 9 bases line up with TRBD2. Germline V lookup: CDR1 SGHTA, CDR2 FQGTGA. The ends lost 7 bases at V and 5 bases at J; junction bases unmatched: 9. The CDR3 loop spans 15 amino acids. CDR3 sequence (DNA): TGTGCCAGCACCCTTAGCGGGGGTGCCAACAATGAGCAGTTCTTC. It translates to CASTLSGGANNEQFF.

The V and J genes are TRBV6-5 and TRBJ2-7; perhaps TRBD2 as D (6 bases). CDR3 length equals 14 residues. From germline, CDR1 is MNHEY and CDR2 SVGAGI. The CDR3 DNA reads as TGTTCCTCAACGGAGGGGCTAACTTTGGGCGAGCAGTACTTC. As protein: CSSTEGLTLGEQYF.

As to this clone: Mismatch with germline at one junction end may stem from a read error. The gene calls are TRBV7-2 and TRBJ2-1; 8 bases match TRBD2. CDR1 SGHTA and CDR2 FQGNSA come from the germline V gene. The CDR3 length is 13 residues. The CDR3 DNA follows: TGTGCCAGCAGCTTAGAGCGGGGGCCCGCCCCGGTCTTC. It yields the protein CASSLERGPAPVF.

This chain links TRBV2 with TRBJ1-4; D is ambiguous. Germline V gene data show CDR1 as SNHLY and CDR2 as FYNNEI. Trimming cost V 1 base and J 4 bases, with 7 bases left between them. The CDR3 spans 14 residues. The CDR3 loop is CASSEGQRNEKLFF. The CDR3 DNA follows: TGTGCCAGCAGTGAAGGGCAGCGTAATGAAAAACTGTTTTTT.

The rearrangement links TRBV3-1 (or the pseudogene TRBV3-2) to TRBJ1-1; a possible D gene is TRBD1 (5 bases). V lost 6 bases, J lost 2 bases, and 16 bases lay in between. The CDR3 consists of 15 residues. CDR1 is LGHDT and CDR2 is YNNKEL in the germline V gene (reference sequence). CDR3 in amino acids: CASSLVRTGNTEAFF. The CDR3, as DNA: TGTGCCAGCAGTCTCGTGCGTACAGGTAACACTGAAGCTTTCTTT.

This rearrangement joins TRBV5-1 to TRBJ1-1; 8 bases line up with TRBD1. The CDR3 length is 13 residues. Germline V gene sequence: CDR1 SGHRS, CDR2 YFSETQ. V dropped 5 bases and J dropped 6; count of bases not matched to a gene: 6. The DNA for the CDR3 is TGCGCCAGCAGTTACATACAGGGGGCTGAAGCTTTCTTT. It yields the protein CASSYIQGAEAFF.

The chain links TRBV5-1 to TRBJ1-2, with D perhaps TRBD1 (6 bases). Trimming took off 4 bases at V and 5 bases at J, with 15 bases between the two ends. CDR3 length: 14 amino acids. CDR1 and CDR2 from the germline V gene are SGHRS and YFSETQ. Here the CDR3 reads CASSTLPGAYGYTF. The CDR3 coding sequence is TGCGCCAGCAGCACCTTACCAGGGGCGTATGGCTACACCTTC.

This chain links TRBV19 with TRBJ1-5, with D hard to call. V was trimmed by 5 bases and J by 10 bases, leaving 12 bases between them. Germline V gene lookup returns CDR1 LNHDA and CDR2 SQIVND (reference sequence). The CDR3 sequence is 12 residues long. CDR3 in amino acids: CASSLPGGPQHF. CDR3 in DNA: TGTGCCAGTAGTCTCCCGGGAGGTCCCCAGCATTTT.

The table lists this clone with a count of one. The chain employs TRBV5-1 and TRBJ1-5; D is unclear. The V gene lost 0 bases and the J gene lost 0 bases, with 10 bases spanning the gap. Per germline, CDR1 SGHRS and CDR2 YFSETQ. This CDR3 is built from 16 residues. CDR3 region: CASSLGGYNSNQPQHF. The CDR3 coding sequence is TGCGCCAGCAGCTTGGGAGGGTACAATAGCAATCAGCCCCAGCATTTT.